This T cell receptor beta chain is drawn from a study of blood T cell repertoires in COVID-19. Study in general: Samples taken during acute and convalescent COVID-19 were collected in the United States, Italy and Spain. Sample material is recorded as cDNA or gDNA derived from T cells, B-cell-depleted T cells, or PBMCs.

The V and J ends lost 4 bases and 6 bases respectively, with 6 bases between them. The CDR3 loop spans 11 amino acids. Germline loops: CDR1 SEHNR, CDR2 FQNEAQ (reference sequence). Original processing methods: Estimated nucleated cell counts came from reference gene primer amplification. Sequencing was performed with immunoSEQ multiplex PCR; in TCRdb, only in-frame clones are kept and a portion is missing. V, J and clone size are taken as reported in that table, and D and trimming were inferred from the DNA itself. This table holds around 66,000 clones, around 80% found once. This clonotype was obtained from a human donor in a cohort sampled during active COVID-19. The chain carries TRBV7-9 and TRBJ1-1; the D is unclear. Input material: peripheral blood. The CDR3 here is CASSWSAEAFF. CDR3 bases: TGTGCCAGCAGCTGGTCGGCTGAAGCTTTCTTT.